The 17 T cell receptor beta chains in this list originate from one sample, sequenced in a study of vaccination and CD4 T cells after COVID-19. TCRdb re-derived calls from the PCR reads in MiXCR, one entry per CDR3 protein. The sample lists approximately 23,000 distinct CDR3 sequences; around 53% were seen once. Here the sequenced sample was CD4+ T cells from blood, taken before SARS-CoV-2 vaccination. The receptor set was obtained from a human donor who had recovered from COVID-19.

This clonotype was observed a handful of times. CDR3 coding DNA: TGTGCCAGCAGTCCATCAGGGGGCGTGGGCTACACCTTC. This codes for CASSPSGGVGYTF. V is TRBV27 and J is TRBJ1-2; 8 bases agree with TRBD1. The CDR3 loop spans 13 amino acids. The V segment lost 5 bases and the J segment 8 bases; nucleotides outside the gene matches: 7. CDR1 is MNHEY and CDR2 is SMNVEV in the germline V gene (reference sequence).

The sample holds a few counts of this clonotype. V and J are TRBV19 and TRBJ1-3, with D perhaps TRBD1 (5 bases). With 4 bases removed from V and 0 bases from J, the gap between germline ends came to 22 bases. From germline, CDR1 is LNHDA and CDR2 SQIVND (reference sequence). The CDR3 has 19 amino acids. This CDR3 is CASSTNRRFQPNSGNTIYF. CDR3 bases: TGTGCCAGTAGTACTAACAGGAGATTCCAACCTAACTCTGGAAACACCATATATTTT.

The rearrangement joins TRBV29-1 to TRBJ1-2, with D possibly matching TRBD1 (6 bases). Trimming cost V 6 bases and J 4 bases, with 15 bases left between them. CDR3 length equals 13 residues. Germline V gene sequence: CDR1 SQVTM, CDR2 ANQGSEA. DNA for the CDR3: TGCAGCGTCGGGGCAGGGACACTCTATGGCTACACCTTC. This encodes CSVGAGTLYGYTF.

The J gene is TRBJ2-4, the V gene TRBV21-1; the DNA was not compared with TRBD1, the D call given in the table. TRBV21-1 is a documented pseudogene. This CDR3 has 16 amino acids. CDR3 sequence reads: CASSKGGRGQGNIQYF. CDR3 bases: TGTGCCAGCAGCAAGGGGGGCAGGGGGCAGGGAAACATTCAGTACTTC.

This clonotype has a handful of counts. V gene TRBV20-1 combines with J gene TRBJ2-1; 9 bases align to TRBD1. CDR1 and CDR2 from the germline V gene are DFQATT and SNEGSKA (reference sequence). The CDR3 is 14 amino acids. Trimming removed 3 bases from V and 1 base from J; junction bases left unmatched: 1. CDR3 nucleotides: TGCAGTGCTAGGGGACAGGGTTCCTACAATGAGCAGTTCTTC. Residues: CSARGQGSYNEQFF.

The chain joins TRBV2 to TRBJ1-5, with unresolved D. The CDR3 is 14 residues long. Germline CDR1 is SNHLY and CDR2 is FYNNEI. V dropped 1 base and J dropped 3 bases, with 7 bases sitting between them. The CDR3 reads CASSEEQINQPQHF. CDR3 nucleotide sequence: TGTGCCAGCAGTGAAGAACAGATCAATCAGCCCCAGCATTTT. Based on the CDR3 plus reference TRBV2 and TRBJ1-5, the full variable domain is EPEVTQTPSHQVTQMGQEVILRCVPISNHLYFYWYRQILGQKVEFLVSFYNNEISEKSEIFDDQFSVERPDGSNFTLKIRSTKLEDSAMYFCASSEEQINQPQHFGDGTRLSIL.

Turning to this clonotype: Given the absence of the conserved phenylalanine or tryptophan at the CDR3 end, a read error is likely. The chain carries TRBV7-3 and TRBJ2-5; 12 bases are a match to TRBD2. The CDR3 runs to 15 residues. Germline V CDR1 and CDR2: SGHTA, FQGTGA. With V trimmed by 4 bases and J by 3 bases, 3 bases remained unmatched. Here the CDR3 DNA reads TGTGCCAGCAGCTCCGGACTAGCGGGAAAAGAGACCCAGTACTCC. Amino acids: CASSSGLAGKETQYS.

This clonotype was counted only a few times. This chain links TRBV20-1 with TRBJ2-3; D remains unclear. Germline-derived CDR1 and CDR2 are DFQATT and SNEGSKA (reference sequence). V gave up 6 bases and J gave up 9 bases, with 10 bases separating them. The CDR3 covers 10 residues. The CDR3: CSARNGTQYF. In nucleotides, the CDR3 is TGCAGTGCCAGAAACGGCACGCAGTATTTT.

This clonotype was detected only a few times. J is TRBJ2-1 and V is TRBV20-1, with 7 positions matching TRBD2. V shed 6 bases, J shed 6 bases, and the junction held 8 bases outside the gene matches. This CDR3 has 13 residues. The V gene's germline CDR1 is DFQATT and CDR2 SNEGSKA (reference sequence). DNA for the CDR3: TGCAGTGCCGATAGAGCGGGGACCAATGAGCAGTTCTTC. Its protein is CSADRAGTNEQFF.

The CDR3 is CASRPGRGEQYF. CDR3 sequence (DNA): TGTGCCAGCAGACCAGGGCGCGGCGAGCAGTACTTC. V and J are TRBV6-2 or TRBV6-3 and TRBJ2-1; possibly TRBD1 for D (5 bases). The J call may not be correct, given that the DNA end is closer to TRBJ2-7. CDR1 is MNHEY, CDR2 SVGEGT, per germline. The CDR3 length is 12 residues.

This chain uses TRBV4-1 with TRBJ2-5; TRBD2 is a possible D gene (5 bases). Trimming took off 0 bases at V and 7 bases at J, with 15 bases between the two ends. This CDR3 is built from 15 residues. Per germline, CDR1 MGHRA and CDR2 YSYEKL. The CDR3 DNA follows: TGCGCCAGCAGCCAAGATCCAGGAGGTCGGTCGACCCAGTACTTC. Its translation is CASSQDPGGRSTQYF.

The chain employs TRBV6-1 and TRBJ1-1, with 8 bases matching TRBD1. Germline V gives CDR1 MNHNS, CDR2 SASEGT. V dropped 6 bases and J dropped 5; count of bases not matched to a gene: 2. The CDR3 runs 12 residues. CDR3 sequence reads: CASRRTGTEAFF. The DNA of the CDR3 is TGTGCCAGCAGGCGGACAGGGACTGAAGCTTTCTTT.

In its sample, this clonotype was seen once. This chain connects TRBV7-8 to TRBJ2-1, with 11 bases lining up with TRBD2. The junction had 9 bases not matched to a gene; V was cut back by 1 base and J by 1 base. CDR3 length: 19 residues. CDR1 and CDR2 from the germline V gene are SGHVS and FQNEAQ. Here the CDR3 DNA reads TGTGCCAGCAGCTTAGTGGTGCTTAGCGGGAGGGGGTCCTACAATGAGCAGTTCTTC. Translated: CASSLVVLSGRGSYNEQFF.

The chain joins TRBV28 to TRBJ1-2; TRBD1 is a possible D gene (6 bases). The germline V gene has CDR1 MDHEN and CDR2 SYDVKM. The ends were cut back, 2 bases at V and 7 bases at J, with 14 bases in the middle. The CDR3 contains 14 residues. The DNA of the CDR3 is TGTGCCAGCAGTTTAACGGGGGGCGTCTTTGGCTACACCTTC. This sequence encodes CASSLTGGVFGYTF.

The DNA for the CDR3 is TGTGCCAGCAGCGTGGGACAGGGAAACTATGGCTACACCTTC. Protein sequence: CASSVGQGNYGYTF. V usage is TRBV9 and J usage is TRBJ1-2; 9 bases line up with TRBD1. This CDR3 spans 14 amino acids. Per the germline V gene, CDR1 is SGDLS and CDR2 is YYNGEE. V shed 2 bases and J 2 bases; nucleotides not matched to a gene: 1. The full variable domain, its missing parts supplied by reference TRBV9 and TRBJ1-2, is DSGVTQTPKHLITATGQRVTLRCSPRSGDLSVYWYQQSLDQGLQFLIQYYNGEERAKGNILERFSAQQFPDLHSELNLSSLELGDSALYFCASSVGQGNYGYTFGSGTRLTVV.

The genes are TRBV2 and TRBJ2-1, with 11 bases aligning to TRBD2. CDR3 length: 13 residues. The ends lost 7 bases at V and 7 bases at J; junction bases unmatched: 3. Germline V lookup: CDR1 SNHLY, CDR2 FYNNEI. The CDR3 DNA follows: TGTGCCAGCAAGGCTAGCGGGAGGAATGAGCAGTTCTTC. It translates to CASKASGRNEQFF.

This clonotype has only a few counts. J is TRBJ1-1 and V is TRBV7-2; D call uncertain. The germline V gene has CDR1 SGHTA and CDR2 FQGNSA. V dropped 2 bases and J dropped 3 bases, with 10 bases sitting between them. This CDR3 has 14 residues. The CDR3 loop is CASSLWDVDTEAFF. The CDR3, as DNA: TGTGCCAGCAGCTTATGGGATGTGGACACTGAAGCTTTCTTT.